Below are 8 T cell receptor beta chains sequenced from a single sample in a study of blood T cell repertoires in COVID-19 (dated by TCRdb to the early 2020s). Library preparation was by the immunoSEQ multiplex PCR assay. TCRdb mirrors the immuneACCESS table, restricted to in-frame sequences. Some clones are absent from its copies; in checked studies, under half trace to an unresolved V gene, and the reason for the others is unknown. The sample data list about 300,000 clones, and 70% to 90% of these were observed just once. The ten largest clones take up less than 6% of the sample. The specimen sequenced was PBMCs or T cells enriched from blood (not recorded which). These receptors came from a woman aged 25 to 39 who had recovered from COVID-19.

The chain joins TRBV4-1 to TRBJ1-1, with D possibly TRBD1 on 5 matching bases. Between the trimmed V and J ends, which lost 0 bases and 9 bases, there was a span of 14 bases. The CDR3 runs 14 residues. Germline CDR1 is MGHRA and CDR2 is YSYEKL. This chain's CDR3 is CASSQDSGTSQAFF. The DNA of the CDR3 is TGCGCCAGCAGCCAAGACTCCGGGACTTCACAAGCTTTCTTT.

This chain uses TRBV3-1 (or the pseudogene TRBV3-2) with TRBJ1-6, with 10 nucleotides matching TRBD1. With V trimmed by 4 bases and J by 9 bases, 6 bases remained unmatched. Germline V gene data show CDR1 as LGHDT and CDR2 as YNNKEL (reference sequence). This CDR3 comprises 15 residues. CDR3 sequence (DNA): TGTGCCAGCAGCCTTCGGACAGGGGGAGGTTCACCCCTCCACTTT. This translates into CASSLRTGGGSPLHF.

This clone was detected once. This chain links TRBV9 with TRBJ2-5, with 12 bases lining up with TRBD2. The V segment lost 4 bases and the J segment 1 base; nucleotides outside the gene matches: 8. Germline lookup yields CDR1 SGDLS and CDR2 YYNGEE. This CDR3 comprises 17 residues. The DNA of the CDR3 is TGTGCCAGCAGCACCGGACTAGCGGGACATGCCCAAGAGACCCAGTACTTC. It is translated as CASSTGLAGHAQETQYF. Drawing the rest from reference TRBV9 and TRBJ2-5, the complete variable domain is DSGVTQTPKHLITATGQRVTLRCSPRSGDLSVYWYQQSLDQGLQFLIQYYNGEERAKGNILERFSAQQFPDLHSELNLSSLELGDSALYFCASSTGLAGHAQETQYFGPGTRLLVL.

The gene calls are TRBV27 and TRBJ1-5; D not certain. Germline lookup yields CDR1 MNHEY and CDR2 SMNVEV (reference sequence). Trimming took off 5 bases at V and 3 bases at J, with 11 bases between the two ends. The CDR3 sequence is 14 residues long. The CDR3 region is CASSPPGFNQPQHF. DNA for the CDR3: TGTGCCAGCAGTCCCCCAGGTTTCAATCAGCCCCAGCATTTT.

This clone was counted a single time. CDR3 region: CASSYSRGERDGYTF. CDR3 bases: TGTGCCAGCAGTTACTCGAGAGGGGAGCGGGATGGCTACACCTTC. The genes are TRBV6-5 and TRBJ1-2; TRBD1 might be the D (5 bases). The germline gives CDR1 MNHEY, CDR2 SVGAGI. V lost 0 bases and J lost 6, with 14 bases in between. This CDR3 has 15 amino acids.

The chain uses TRBV27 and TRBJ2-7; TRBD1 might be the D (6 bases). CDR3 length equals 16 residues. Germline loops: CDR1 MNHEY, CDR2 SMNVEV (reference sequence). The V and J ends lost 7 bases and 2 bases respectively, with 21 bases between them. The CDR3 protein is CASNEGVGRAPYEQYF. CDR3 nucleotide sequence: TGTGCCAGCAACGAGGGGGTGGGCAGGGCCCCCTACGAGCAGTACTTC.

The J gene is TRBJ1-1, the V gene TRBV16; D remains ambiguous. CDR3 length: 15 residues. Trimming took 0 bases from V and 2 from J, leaving 10 bases between them. Germline values: CDR1 KGHSY, CDR2 FQNENV. CDR3 sequence reads: CASSQSGLFNTEAFF. In nucleotides, the CDR3 is TGTGCCAGCAGCCAATCTGGACTCTTCAACACTGAAGCTTTCTTT.

V usage is TRBV7-8 and J usage is TRBJ1-2; TRBD1 agrees at 8 bases. Germline V gene lookup returns CDR1 SGHVS and CDR2 FQNEAQ. The V gene end was trimmed by 3 bases and the J gene end by 3 bases; junction bases not matched to a gene: 3. This CDR3 region has 14 residues. CDR3 sequence reads: CASSLSTGDYGYTF. CDR3 nucleotides: TGTGCCAGCAGCTTGTCGACAGGGGACTATGGCTACACCTTC.